This T cell receptor beta chain was recorded in a study of naive CD8 T cells in extremely preterm neonates. Generated by immunoSEQ multiplex PCR, the TCRdb table keeps only in-frame clones and is missing some. Of fewer than 25,000 clones in the sample, 88% were seen once. Study results and caveats: Relative to older groups, preterm infants had shorter, less trimmed CDR3s with fewer N additions.

Extremely preterm deliveries at roughly 22-28 weeks of gestation provided the preterm samples. Concerning this clone itself: What it recognizes is unknown.

The clonotype originates from a boy who was born preterm. Material: naive CD8+ T cells from cord blood.

The chain's CDR3 is CASSLQGYSYEQYF. The CDR3 DNA follows: TGTGCCAGCAGTTTACAGGGGTACTCCTACGAGCAGTACTTC. This chain uses TRBV27 with TRBJ2-7; D possibly corresponds to TRBD1 (6 bases). The CDR3 is made up of 14 amino acids. Germline V gene lookup returns CDR1 MNHEY and CDR2 SMNVEV (reference sequence). Between the trimmed V and J ends, which lost 2 bases and 0 bases, there was a span of 8 bases.